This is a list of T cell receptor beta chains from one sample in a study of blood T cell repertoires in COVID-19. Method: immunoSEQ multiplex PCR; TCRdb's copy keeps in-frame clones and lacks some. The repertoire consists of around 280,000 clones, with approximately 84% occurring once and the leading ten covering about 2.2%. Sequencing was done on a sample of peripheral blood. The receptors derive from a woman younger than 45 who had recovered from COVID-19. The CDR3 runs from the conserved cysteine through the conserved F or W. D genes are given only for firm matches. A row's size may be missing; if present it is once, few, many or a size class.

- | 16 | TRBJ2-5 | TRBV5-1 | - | CASSLASLASQETQYF | TGCGCCAGCAGCTTGGCATCTCTAGCGTCCCAAGAGACCCAGTACTTC
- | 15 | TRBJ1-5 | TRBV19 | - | CASSMEGPGAQPQHF | TGTGCCAGTAGTATGGAGGGCCCAGGCGCTCAGCCCCAGCATTTT
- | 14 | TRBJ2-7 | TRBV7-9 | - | CASSLVVAGGEQYF | TGTGCCAGCAGCTTAGTAGTGGCCGGAGGCGAGCAGTACTTC
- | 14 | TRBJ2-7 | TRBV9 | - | CASSVGPGYYEQYF | TGTGCCAGCAGCGTAGGGCCGGGATACTACGAGCAGTACTTC
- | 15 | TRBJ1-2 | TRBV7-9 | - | CASSPVTQTGYGYTF | TGTGCCAGCAGCCCTGTAACCCAAACGGGTTATGGCTACACCTTC
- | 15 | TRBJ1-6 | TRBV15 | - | CATSRDVGALAPLHF | TGTGCCACCAGCAGAGATGTTGGGGCCTTAGCACCCCTCCACTTT
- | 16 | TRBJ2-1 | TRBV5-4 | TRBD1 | CASSMGRDRPYNEQFF | TGTGCCAGCAGCATGGGTAGGGACAGGCCCTACAATGAGCAGTTCTTC
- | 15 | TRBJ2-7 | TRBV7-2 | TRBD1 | CASSLEEGGTHEQYF | TGTGCCAGCAGCTTAGAGGAAGGGGGCACACACGAGCAGTACTTC
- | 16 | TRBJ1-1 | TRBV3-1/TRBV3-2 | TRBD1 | CASSRRTGTMNTEAFF | TGTGCCAGCAGCCGACGGACAGGGACCATGAACACTGAAGCTTTCTTT
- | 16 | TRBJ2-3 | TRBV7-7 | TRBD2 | CASSLGTSGGTDTQYF | TGTGCTAGCAGCCTCGGGACTAGCGGGGGGACAGATACGCAGTATTTT
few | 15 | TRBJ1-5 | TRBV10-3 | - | CAISDRGRDNQPQHF | TGTGCCATCAGTGATAGGGGGAGGGACAATCAGCCCCAGCATTTT
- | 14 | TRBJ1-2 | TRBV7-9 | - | CASSLVGQGYGYTF | TGTGCCAGCAGCTTAGTGGGACAAGGCTATGGCTACACCTTC
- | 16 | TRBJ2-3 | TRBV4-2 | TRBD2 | CASSHFTSGSTDTQYF | TGTGCCAGCAGCCACTTTACTAGCGGGAGCACAGATACGCAGTATTTT
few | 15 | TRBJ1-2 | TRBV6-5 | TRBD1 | CASSYGTGGSYGYTF | TGTGCCAGCAGTTACGGGACAGGGGGCAGCTATGGCTACACCTTC
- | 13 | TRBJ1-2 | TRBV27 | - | CASSPGLSYGYTF | TGTGCCAGCAGTCCAGGACTGAGCTATGGCTACACCTTC
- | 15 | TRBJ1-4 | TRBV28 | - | CASSYTDRSGEKLFF | TGTGCCAGCAGTTATACCGACAGGAGTGGTGAAAAACTGTTTTTT
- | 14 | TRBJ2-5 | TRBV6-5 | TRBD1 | CASEDRASRETQYF | TGTGCCAGTGAGGACAGGGCGTCGAGAGAGACCCAGTACTTC
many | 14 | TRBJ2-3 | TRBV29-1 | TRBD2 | CSVEWREGLDTQYF | TGCAGCGTTGAATGGCGGGAGGGGTTAGATACGCAGTATTTT
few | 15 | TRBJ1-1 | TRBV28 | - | CASRRSGFSLVEAFF | TGTGCCAGCAGGCGCTCGGGGTTTTCTTTGGTTGAAGCTTTCTTT
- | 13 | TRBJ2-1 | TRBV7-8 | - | CASTSVTYNEQFF | TGTGCCAGCACTAGCGTCACCTACAATGAGCAGTTCTTC
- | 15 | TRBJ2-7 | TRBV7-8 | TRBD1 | CASSLARDRVYEQYF | TGTGCCAGCAGCTTAGCTAGAGACAGGGTCTACGAGCAGTACTTC
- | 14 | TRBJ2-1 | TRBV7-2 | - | CASSPGIAADEQFF | TGTGCCAGCAGCCCGGGAATTGCCGCCGATGAGCAGTTCTTC
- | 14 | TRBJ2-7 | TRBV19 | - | CASSIGGQFYEQYF | TGTGCCAGTAGTATAGGAGGACAGTTCTACGAGCAGTACTTC